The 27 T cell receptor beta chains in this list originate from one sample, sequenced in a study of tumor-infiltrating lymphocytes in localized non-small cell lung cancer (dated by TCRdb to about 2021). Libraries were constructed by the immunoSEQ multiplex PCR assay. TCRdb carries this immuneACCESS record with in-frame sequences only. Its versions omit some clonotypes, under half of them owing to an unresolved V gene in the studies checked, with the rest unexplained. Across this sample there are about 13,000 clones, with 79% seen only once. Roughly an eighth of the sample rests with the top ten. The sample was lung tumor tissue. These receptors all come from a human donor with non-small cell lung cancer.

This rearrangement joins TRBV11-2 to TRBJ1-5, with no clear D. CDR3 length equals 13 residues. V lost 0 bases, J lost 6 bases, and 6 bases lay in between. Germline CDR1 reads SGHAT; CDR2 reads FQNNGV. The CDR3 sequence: CASSLDSGQPQHF. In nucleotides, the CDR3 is TGTGCCAGCAGCTTAGATAGCGGTCAGCCCCAGCATTTT.

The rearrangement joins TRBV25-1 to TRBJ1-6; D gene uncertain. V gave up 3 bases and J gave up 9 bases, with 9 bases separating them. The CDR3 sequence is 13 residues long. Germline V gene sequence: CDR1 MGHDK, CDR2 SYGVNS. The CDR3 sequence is CASSDLRVSPLHF. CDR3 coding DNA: TGTGCCAGCAGTGACCTCCGGGTTTCACCCCTCCACTTT.

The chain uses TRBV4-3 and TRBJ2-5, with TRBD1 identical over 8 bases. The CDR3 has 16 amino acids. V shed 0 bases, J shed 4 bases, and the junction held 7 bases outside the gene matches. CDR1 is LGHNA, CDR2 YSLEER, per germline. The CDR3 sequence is CASSQEIGTGRETQYF. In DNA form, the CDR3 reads TGCGCCAGCAGCCAAGAGATTGGGACAGGCCGAGAGACCCAGTACTTC.

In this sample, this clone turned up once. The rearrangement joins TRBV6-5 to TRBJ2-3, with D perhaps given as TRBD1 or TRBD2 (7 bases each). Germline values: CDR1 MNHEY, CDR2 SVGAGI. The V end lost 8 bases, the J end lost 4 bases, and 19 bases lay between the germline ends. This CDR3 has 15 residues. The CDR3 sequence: CASHRGGREADTQYF. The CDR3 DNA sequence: TGTGCCAGCCACAGGGGCGGGAGAGAGGCAGATACGCAGTATTTT.

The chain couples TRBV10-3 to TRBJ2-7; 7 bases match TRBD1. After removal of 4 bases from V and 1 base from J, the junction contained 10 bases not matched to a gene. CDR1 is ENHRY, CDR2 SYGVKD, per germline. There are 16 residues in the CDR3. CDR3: CAISGPDRAPSYEQYF. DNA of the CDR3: TGTGCCATCAGTGGACCCGACAGGGCCCCATCCTACGAGCAGTACTTC.

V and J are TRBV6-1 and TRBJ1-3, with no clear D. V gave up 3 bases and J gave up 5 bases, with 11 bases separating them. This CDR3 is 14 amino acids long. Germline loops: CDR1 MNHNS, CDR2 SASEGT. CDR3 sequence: CASSEQGRRNTIYF. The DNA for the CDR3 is TGTGCCAGCAGTGAGCAAGGGAGGAGAAACACCATATATTTT.

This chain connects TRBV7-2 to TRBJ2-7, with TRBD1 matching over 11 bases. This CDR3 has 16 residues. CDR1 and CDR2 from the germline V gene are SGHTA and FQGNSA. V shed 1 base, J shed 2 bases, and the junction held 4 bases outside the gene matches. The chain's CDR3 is CASSLGTGQGAYEQYF. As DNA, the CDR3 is TGTGCCAGCAGCTTAGGGACGGGACAGGGGGCCTACGAGCAGTACTTC.

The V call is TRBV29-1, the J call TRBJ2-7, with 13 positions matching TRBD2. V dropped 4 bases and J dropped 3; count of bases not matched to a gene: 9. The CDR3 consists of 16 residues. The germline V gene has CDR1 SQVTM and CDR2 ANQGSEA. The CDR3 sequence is CSVAGGTSGKFYEQYF. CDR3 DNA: TGCAGCGTTGCCGGAGGGACTAGCGGGAAATTCTACGAGCAGTACTTC.

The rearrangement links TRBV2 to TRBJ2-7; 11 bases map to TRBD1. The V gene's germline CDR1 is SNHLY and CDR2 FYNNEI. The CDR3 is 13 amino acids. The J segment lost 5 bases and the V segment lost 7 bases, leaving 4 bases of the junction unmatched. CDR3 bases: TGTGCCAGCAAAAGGACAGGGGGCAACGAGCAGTACTTC. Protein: CASKRTGGNEQYF.

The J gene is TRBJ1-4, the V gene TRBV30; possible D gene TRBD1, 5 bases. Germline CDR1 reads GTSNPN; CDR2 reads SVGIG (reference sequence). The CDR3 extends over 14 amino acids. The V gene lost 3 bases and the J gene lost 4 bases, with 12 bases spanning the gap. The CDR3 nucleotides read TGTGCCTGGAGCGGCTCGCAGGGTAATGAAAAACTGTTTTTT. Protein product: CAWSGSQGNEKLFF.

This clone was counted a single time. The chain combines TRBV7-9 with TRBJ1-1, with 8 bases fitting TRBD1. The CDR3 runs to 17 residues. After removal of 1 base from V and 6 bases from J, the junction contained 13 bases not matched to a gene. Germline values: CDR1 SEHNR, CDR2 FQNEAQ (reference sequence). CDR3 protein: CASSLGTQTGVYAEAFF. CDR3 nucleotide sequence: TGTGCCAGCAGCTTAGGGACCCAGACAGGGGTTTACGCTGAAGCTTTCTTT.

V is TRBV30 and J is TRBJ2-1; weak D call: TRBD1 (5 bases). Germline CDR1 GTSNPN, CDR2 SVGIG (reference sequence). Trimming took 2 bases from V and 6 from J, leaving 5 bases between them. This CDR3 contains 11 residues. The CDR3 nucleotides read TGTGCCTGGAGTAGGGGCAATGAGCAGTTCTTC. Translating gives CAWSRGNEQFF. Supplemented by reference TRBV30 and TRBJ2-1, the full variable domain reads SQTIHQWPATLVQPVGSPLSLECTVEGTSNPNLYWYRQAAGRGLQLLFYSVGIGQISSEVPQNLSASRPQDRQFILSSKKLLLSDSGFYLCAWSRGNEQFFGPGTRLTVL.

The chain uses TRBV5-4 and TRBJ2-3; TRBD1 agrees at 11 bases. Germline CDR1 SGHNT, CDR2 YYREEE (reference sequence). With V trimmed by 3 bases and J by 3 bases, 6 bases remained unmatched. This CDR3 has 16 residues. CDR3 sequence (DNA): TGTGCCAGCAGCTCCCCGGGACAGGGGGTGACAGATACGCAGTATTTT. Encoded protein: CASSSPGQGVTDTQYF.

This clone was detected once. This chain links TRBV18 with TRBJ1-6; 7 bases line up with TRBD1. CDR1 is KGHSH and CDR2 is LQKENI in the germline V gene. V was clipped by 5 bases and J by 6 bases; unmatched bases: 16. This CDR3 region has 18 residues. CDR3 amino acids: CASSLVAYRDSFNSPLHF. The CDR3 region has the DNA TGTGCCAGCTCATTAGTTGCTTACAGGGACAGCTTTAATTCACCCCTCCACTTT.

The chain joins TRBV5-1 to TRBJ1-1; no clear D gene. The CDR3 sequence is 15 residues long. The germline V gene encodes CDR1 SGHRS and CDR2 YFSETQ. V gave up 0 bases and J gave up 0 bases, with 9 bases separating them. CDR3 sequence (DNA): TGCGCCAGCAGCTTGGGTATATACATGAACACTGAAGCTTTCTTT. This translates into CASSLGIYMNTEAFF.

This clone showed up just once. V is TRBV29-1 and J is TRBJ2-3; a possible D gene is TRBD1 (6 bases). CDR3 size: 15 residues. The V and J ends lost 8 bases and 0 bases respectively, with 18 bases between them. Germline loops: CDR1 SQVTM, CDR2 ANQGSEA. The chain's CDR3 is CSLSWAGASTDTQYF. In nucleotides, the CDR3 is TGCAGCTTAAGTTGGGCAGGGGCTAGCACAGATACGCAGTATTTT.

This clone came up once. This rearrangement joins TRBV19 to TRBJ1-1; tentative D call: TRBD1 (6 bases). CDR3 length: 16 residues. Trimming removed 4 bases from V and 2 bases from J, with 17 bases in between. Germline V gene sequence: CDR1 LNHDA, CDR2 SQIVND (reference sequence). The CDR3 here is CASSSRQGFGNTEAFF. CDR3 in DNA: TGTGCCAGTAGTAGCCGTCAGGGGTTCGGAAACACTGAAGCTTTCTTT.

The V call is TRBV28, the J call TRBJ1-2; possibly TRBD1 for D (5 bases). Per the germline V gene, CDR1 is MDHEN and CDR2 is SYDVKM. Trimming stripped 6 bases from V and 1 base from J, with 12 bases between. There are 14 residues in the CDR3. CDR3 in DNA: TGTGCCAGCAGCCAAGGGGCAGTTAACTATGGCTACACCTTC. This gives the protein CASSQGAVNYGYTF.

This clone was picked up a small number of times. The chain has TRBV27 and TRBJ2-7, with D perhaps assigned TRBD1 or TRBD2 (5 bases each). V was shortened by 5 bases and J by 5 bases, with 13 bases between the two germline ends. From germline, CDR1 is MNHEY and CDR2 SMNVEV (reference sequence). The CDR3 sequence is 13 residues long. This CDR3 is CASSMGRTNEQYF. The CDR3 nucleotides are TGTGCCAGCAGTATGGGACGTACAAACGAGCAGTACTTC.

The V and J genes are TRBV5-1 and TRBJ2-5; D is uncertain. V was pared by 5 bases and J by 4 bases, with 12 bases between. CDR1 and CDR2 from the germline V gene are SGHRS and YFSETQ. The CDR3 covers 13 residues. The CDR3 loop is CASRIVLGETQYF. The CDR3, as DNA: TGCGCCAGCAGAATCGTACTCGGAGAGACCCAGTACTTC. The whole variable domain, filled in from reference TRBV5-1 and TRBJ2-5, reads KAGVTQTPRYLIKTRGQQVTLSCSPISGHRSVSWYQQTPGQGLQFLFEYFSETQRNKGNFPGRFSGRQFSNSRSEMNVSTLELGDSALYLCASRIVLGETQYFGPGTRLLVL.

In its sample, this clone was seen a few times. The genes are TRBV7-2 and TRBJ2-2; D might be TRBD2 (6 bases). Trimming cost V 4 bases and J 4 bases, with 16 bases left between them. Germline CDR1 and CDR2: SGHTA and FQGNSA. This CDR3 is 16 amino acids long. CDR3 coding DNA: TGTGCCAGCAGCTCCAAGATTTTGCGGGGCACCGGGGAGCTGTTTTTT. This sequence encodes CASSSKILRGTGELFF.

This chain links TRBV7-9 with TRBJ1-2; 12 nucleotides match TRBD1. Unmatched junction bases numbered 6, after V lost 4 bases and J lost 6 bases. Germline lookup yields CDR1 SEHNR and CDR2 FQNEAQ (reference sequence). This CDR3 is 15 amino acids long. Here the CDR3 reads CASSSAGTGGNGYTF. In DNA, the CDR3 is TGTGCCAGCAGCTCCGCAGGGACAGGGGGCAATGGCTACACCTTC.

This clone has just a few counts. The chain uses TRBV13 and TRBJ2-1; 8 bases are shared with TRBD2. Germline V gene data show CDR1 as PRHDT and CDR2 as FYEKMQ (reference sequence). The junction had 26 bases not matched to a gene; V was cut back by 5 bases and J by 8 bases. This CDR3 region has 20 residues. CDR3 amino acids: CASSRNQLGRVLTSSDEQFF. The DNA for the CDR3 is TGTGCCAGCAGCCGAAACCAACTCGGGAGGGTACTAACAAGTAGCGATGAGCAGTTCTTC.

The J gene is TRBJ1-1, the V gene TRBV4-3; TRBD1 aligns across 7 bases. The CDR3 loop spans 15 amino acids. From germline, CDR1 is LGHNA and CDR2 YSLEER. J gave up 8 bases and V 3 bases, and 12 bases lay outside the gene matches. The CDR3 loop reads CASSHMNRGEIEAFF. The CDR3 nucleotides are TGCGCCAGCAGCCACATGAACAGGGGAGAAATCGAAGCTTTCTTT.

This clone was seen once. CDR3: CASSLGQGNEKLFF. For the CDR3, the DNA is TGCGCCAGCAGCTTGGGGCAGGGAAATGAAAAACTGTTTTTT. The chain carries TRBV5-1 and TRBJ1-4; a possible D gene is TRBD1 (5 bases). V lost 0 bases, J lost 5 bases, and 8 bases lay in between. The CDR3 is 14 amino acids. Germline V gene lookup returns CDR1 SGHRS and CDR2 YFSETQ.

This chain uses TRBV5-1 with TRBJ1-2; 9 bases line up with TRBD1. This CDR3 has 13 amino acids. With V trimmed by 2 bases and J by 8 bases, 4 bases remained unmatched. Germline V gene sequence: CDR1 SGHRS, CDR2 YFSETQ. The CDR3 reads CASSLQGAEGYTF. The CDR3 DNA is TGCGCCAGCAGCTTACAGGGGGCTGAAGGCTACACCTTC.

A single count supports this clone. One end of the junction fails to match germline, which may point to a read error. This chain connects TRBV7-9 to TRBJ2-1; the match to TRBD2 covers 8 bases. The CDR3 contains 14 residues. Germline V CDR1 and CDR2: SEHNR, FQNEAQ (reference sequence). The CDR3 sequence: CASSLAGSYNEQFF. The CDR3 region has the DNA TGTGCCAGCAGCCTAGCGGGCTCCTACAATGAGCAGTTCTTC.